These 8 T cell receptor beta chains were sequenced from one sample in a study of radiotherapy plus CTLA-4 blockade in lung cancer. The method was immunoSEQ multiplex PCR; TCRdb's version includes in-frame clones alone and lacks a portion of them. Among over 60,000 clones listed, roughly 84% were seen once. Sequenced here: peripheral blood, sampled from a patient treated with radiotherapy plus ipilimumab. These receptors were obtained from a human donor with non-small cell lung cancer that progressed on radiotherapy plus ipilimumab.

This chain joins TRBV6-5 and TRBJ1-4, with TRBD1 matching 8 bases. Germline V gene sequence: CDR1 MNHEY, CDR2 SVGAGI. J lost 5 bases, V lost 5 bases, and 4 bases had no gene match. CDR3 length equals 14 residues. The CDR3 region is CASSRTGWNEKLFF. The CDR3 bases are TGTGCCAGCAGTAGGACAGGGTGGAATGAAAAACTGTTTTTT.

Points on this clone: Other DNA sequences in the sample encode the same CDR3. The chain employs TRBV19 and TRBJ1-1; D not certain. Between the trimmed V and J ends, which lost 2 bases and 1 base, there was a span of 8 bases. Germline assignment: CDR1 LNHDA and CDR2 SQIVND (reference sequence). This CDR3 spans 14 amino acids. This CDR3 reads CASSIKAANTEAFF. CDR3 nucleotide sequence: TGTGCCAGTAGTATAAAAGCTGCGAACACTGAAGCTTTCTTT.

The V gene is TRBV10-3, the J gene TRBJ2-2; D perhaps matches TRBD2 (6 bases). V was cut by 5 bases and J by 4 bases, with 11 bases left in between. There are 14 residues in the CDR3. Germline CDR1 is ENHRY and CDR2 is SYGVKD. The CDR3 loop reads CAISRDFITGELFF. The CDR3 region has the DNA TGTGCCATCAGTAGGGACTTTATCACCGGGGAGCTGTTTTTT.

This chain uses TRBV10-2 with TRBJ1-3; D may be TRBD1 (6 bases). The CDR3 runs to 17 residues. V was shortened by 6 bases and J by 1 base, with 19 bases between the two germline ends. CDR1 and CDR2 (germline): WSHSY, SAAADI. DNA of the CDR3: TGCGCCAGCAGCCGGGGACACCTTTCAGCGTCTGGAAACACCATATATTTT. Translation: CASSRGHLSASGNTIYF.

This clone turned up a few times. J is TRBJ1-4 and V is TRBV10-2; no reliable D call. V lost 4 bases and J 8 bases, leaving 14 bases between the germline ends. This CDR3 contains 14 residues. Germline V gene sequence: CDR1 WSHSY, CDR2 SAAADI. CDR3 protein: CASSASASGEKLFF. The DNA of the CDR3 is TGCGCCAGCAGTGCCTCGGCAAGCGGCGAAAAACTGTTTTTT.

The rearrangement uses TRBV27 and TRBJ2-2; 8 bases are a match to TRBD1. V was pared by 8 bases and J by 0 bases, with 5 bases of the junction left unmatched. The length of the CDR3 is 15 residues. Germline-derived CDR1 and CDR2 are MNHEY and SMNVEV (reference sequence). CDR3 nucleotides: TGTGCCAGCCGGGCCAGGGGGCCGAACACCGGGGAGCTGTTTTTT. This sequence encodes CASRARGPNTGELFF.

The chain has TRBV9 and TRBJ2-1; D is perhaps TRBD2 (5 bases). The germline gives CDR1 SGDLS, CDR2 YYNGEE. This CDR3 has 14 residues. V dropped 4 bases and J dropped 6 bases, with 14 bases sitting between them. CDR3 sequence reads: CASSTQTRPNEQFF. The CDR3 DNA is TGTGCCAGCAGCACCCAAACTAGGCCCAATGAGCAGTTCTTC.

DNA of the CDR3: TGTGCCTGGAGTGCCCGTTCCAGGGCGACCAACTATGGCTACACCTTC. Translated: CAWSARSRATNYGYTF. The chain links TRBV30 to TRBJ1-2; the D gene is possibly TRBD1 (5 bases). The CDR3 runs to 16 residues. Per germline, CDR1 GTSNPN and CDR2 SVGIG (reference sequence). The V and J ends lost 1 base and 2 bases respectively, with 17 bases between them.